These T cell receptor beta chains were read from a single sample in a study of blood T cell repertoires in COVID-19. Method: immunoSEQ multiplex PCR; TCRdb's copy keeps in-frame clones and lacks some. The sample carries 200,000 to 250,000 clones, approximately 78% recorded once. What was sequenced was peripheral blood. The source of these receptors is a woman in her 70s with COVID-19, enrolled during active disease. Both conserved end residues are part of each CDR3. A D gene is named only where the DNA matches it firmly. Size values are once, few and many counts, or a class for expanded clones, and some rows have none.

V gene: TRBV20-1; D gene: NA; clone size: NA; J gene: TRBJ2-1; CDR3 protein: CSARAGTLNFF; CDR3 DNA: TGCAGTGCTAGGGCCGGGACATTGAACTTCTTC
V gene: TRBV5-1; D gene: TRBD1; clone size: NA; J gene: TRBJ1-1; CDR3 protein: CASSLGTGLGTEAFF; CDR3 DNA: TGCGCCAGCAGCTTGGGGACAGGGCTGGGGACTGAAGCTTTCTTT
V gene: TRBV5-8; D gene: TRBD1; clone size: NA; J gene: TRBJ1-5; CDR3 protein: CASSFGQGLNQPQHF; CDR3 DNA: TGTGCCAGCAGCTTTGGACAGGGGTTGAATCAGCCCCAGCATTTT
V gene: TRBV6-2/TRBV6-3; D gene: NA; clone size: NA; J gene: TRBJ2-2; CDR3 protein: CASSYVVADTGELFF; CDR3 DNA: TGTGCCAGCAGTTACGTGGTAGCGGACACCGGGGAGCTGTTTTTT
V gene: TRBV5-4; D gene: TRBD2; clone size: NA; J gene: TRBJ2-3; CDR3 protein: CASSLTSGSTDTQYF; CDR3 DNA: TGTGCCAGCAGCTTGACTAGCGGTAGCACAGATACGCAGTATTTT
V gene: TRBV28; D gene: NA; clone size: NA; J gene: TRBJ1-2; CDR3 protein: CASSPLLNYGYTF; CDR3 DNA: TGTGCCAGCTCCCCTTTACTTAACTATGGCTACACCTTC
V gene: TRBV28; D gene: TRBD1; clone size: NA; J gene: TRBJ1-2; CDR3 protein: CASSTGGAFYGYTF; CDR3 DNA: TGTGCCAGCAGCACAGGGGGCGCTTTCTATGGCTACACCTTC
V gene: TRBV12-3/TRBV12-4; D gene: TRBD1; clone size: NA; J gene: TRBJ1-2; CDR3 protein: CASSLTGDYGYTF; CDR3 DNA: TGTGCCAGCAGTTTAACAGGGGACTATGGCTACACCTTC
V gene: TRBV24-1; D gene: NA; clone size: NA; J gene: TRBJ2-2; CDR3 protein: CATSDKQRTGELFF; CDR3 DNA: TGTGCCACCAGTGACAAACAGAGAACCGGGGAGCTGTTTTTT
V gene: TRBV10-3; D gene: NA; clone size: NA; J gene: TRBJ1-2; CDR3 protein: CAISEYSNYGYTF; CDR3 DNA: TGTGCCATCAGTGAGTACAGCAACTATGGCTACACCTTC
V gene: TRBV5-1; D gene: TRBD1; clone size: few; J gene: TRBJ2-3; CDR3 protein: CASSRDRGTDTQYF; CDR3 DNA: TGCGCCAGCAGTCGAGACAGGGGAACAGATACGCAGTATTTT
V gene: TRBV28; D gene: TRBD1; clone size: NA; J gene: TRBJ1-1; CDR3 protein: CASNRGDRNTEAFF; CDR3 DNA: TGTGCCAGCAATAGGGGGGACAGGAACACTGAAGCTTTCTTT
V gene: TRBV11-2; D gene: NA; clone size: once; J gene: TRBJ2-7; CDR3 protein: CASSLGGNSYEQYF; CDR3 DNA: TGTGCCAGCAGCTTAGGAGGGAACTCCTACGAGCAGTACTTC
V gene: TRBV5-1; D gene: TRBD1; clone size: NA; J gene: TRBJ1-5; CDR3 protein: CASSPDRGDQPQHF; CDR3 DNA: TGCGCCAGCAGCCCCGACAGGGGGGATCAGCCCCAGCATTTT
V gene: TRBV6-6; D gene: TRBD1; clone size: once; J gene: TRBJ2-1; CDR3 protein: CASSPKEGGLFEQFF; CDR3 DNA: TGTGCCAGCAGCCCCAAAGAAGGGGGCTTGTTTGAGCAGTTCTTC
V gene: TRBV3-1/TRBV3-2; D gene: TRBD2; clone size: NA; J gene: TRBJ2-7; CDR3 protein: CASSPYTTSGSYEQYF; CDR3 DNA: TGTGCCAGCAGCCCATACACGACTAGCGGCTCCTACGAGCAGTACTTC
V gene: TRBV19; D gene: TRBD2; clone size: NA; J gene: TRBJ2-5; CDR3 protein: CASSISGRGETQYF; CDR3 DNA: TGTGCCAGTAGTATTAGCGGGAGGGGAGAGACCCAGTACTTC
V gene: TRBV5-4; D gene: NA; clone size: NA; J gene: TRBJ2-5; CDR3 protein: CASSRTVGPETQYF; CDR3 DNA: TGTGCCAGCAGCCGTACGGTGGGGCCAGAGACCCAGTACTTC
V gene: TRBV7-9; D gene: NA; clone size: NA; J gene: TRBJ2-5; CDR3 protein: CASSLALGQGRGETQYF; CDR3 DNA: TGTGCCAGCAGCTTAGCGTTGGGGCAGGGGAGAGGAGAGACCCAGTACTTC
V gene: TRBV5-4; D gene: TRBD2; clone size: NA; J gene: TRBJ2-1; CDR3 protein: CASRGEGSYNEQFF; CDR3 DNA: TGTGCCAGCAGGGGGGAGGGCTCCTACAATGAGCAGTTCTTC
V gene: TRBV28; D gene: TRBD1; clone size: NA; J gene: TRBJ2-1; CDR3 protein: CASRGQGAKSYNEQFF; CDR3 DNA: TGTGCCAGCAGGGGACAGGGGGCTAAGTCCTACAATGAGCAGTTCTTC
V gene: TRBV4-1; D gene: TRBD2; clone size: NA; J gene: TRBJ2-5; CDR3 protein: CASSQGLAGPQETQYF; CDR3 DNA: TGCGCCAGCAGCCAAGGACTAGCGGGACCCCAAGAGACCCAGTACTTC
V gene: TRBV7-8; D gene: TRBD1; clone size: NA; J gene: TRBJ2-3; CDR3 protein: CASSYGQVSSTDTQYF; CDR3 DNA: TGTGCCAGCAGCTACGGACAGGTGTCTAGCACAGATACGCAGTATTTT
V gene: TRBV27; D gene: NA; clone size: NA; J gene: TRBJ2-3; CDR3 protein: CASSPAVRQIKPRATDTQYF; CDR3 DNA: TGTGCCAGCAGTCCAGCCGTAAGACAGATAAAACCTAGGGCCACAGATACGCAGTATTTT
V gene: TRBV7-2; D gene: NA; clone size: NA; J gene: TRBJ1-2; CDR3 protein: CASSFRPGIDYGYTF; CDR3 DNA: TGTGCCAGCAGCTTCCGCCCAGGCATTGATTATGGCTACACCTTC
V gene: TRBV9; D gene: NA; clone size: NA; J gene: TRBJ1-4; CDR3 protein: CASSPNPGGWNEKLFF; CDR3 DNA: TGTGCCAGCAGCCCCAACCCGGGGGGGTGGAATGAAAAACTGTTTTTT
V gene: TRBV7-9; D gene: NA; clone size: NA; J gene: TRBJ1-2; CDR3 protein: CASSLQGTGGLVPF; CDR3 DNA: TGTGCCAGCAGCTTACAGGGTACCGGGGGGCTTGTCCCCTTC
V gene: TRBV7-9; D gene: TRBD1; clone size: NA; J gene: TRBJ2-7; CDR3 protein: CASSGQGMNYEQYF; CDR3 DNA: TGTGCCAGCAGCGGACAGGGGATGAACTACGAGCAGTACTTC
V gene: TRBV10-2; D gene: NA; clone size: few; J gene: TRBJ2-2; CDR3 protein: CASKAAVGELFF; CDR3 DNA: TGCGCCAGCAAGGCAGCGGTCGGGGAGCTGTTTTTT
V gene: TRBV7-2; D gene: NA; clone size: NA; J gene: TRBJ2-2; CDR3 protein: CASSFPRSRANTGELFF; CDR3 DNA: TGTGCCAGCAGCTTCCCCCGTTCCAGGGCGAACACCGGGGAGCTGTTTTTT
V gene: TRBV29-1; D gene: NA; clone size: once; J gene: TRBJ2-7; CDR3 protein: CSVGGTFGYEQYF; CDR3 DNA: TGCAGCGTTGGGGGGACTTTTGGCTACGAGCAGTACTTC
V gene: TRBV28; D gene: TRBD2; clone size: NA; J gene: TRBJ2-7; CDR3 protein: CASSFGGRAGIYEQYF; CDR3 DNA: TGTGCCAGCAGTTTTGGTGGGAGGGCTGGGATCTACGAGCAGTACTTC
V gene: TRBV29-1; D gene: TRBD1; clone size: NA; J gene: TRBJ1-2; CDR3 protein: CSVGYGTVTNYGYTF; CDR3 DNA: TGCAGCGTTGGATACGGGACAGTTACTAACTATGGCTACACCTTC
V gene: TRBV19; D gene: NA; clone size: NA; J gene: TRBJ2-1; CDR3 protein: CASSSAGRYNEQFF; CDR3 DNA: TGTGCCAGTAGCTCGGCGGGGCGCTACAATGAGCAGTTCTTC
V gene: TRBV6-5; D gene: NA; clone size: NA; J gene: TRBJ1-2; CDR3 protein: CASSYQGEGYGYTF; CDR3 DNA: TGTGCCAGCAGTTACCAGGGTGAAGGCTATGGCTACACCTTC
V gene: TRBV2; D gene: TRBD1; clone size: NA; J gene: TRBJ1-5; CDR3 protein: CASSEGVTGGGQPQHF; CDR3 DNA: TGTGCCAGCAGTGAAGGGGTGACAGGGGGCGGTCAGCCCCAGCATTTT
V gene: TRBV7-3; D gene: NA; clone size: NA; J gene: TRBJ2-7; CDR3 protein: CASSLGYGTAYEQYF; CDR3 DNA: TGTGCCAGCAGCTTAGGGTATGGCACAGCCTACGAGCAGTACTTC
V gene: TRBV10-3; D gene: TRBD1; clone size: NA; J gene: TRBJ2-5; CDR3 protein: CAISGGKGAGETQYF; CDR3 DNA: TGTGCCATCAGTGGGGGGAAGGGGGCAGGAGAGACCCAGTACTTC
V gene: TRBV30; D gene: NA; clone size: NA; J gene: TRBJ1-1; CDR3 protein: CAWSGQGRAEAFF; CDR3 DNA: TGTGCCTGGAGTGGGCAGGGGAGGGCTGAAGCTTTCTTT
V gene: TRBV6-2/TRBV6-3; D gene: TRBD1; clone size: once; J gene: TRBJ2-6; CDR3 protein: CASSYSTGKVVAGANVLTF; CDR3 DNA: TGTGCCAGCAGTTACTCGACAGGGAAAGTCGTAGCTGGGGCCAACGTCCTGACTTTC
V gene: TRBV27; D gene: TRBD2; clone size: NA; J gene: TRBJ2-1; CDR3 protein: CASSHRTSDNEQFF; CDR3 DNA: TGTGCCAGCAGCCATAGGACTAGTGACAATGAGCAGTTCTTC
V gene: TRBV5-1; D gene: NA; clone size: once; J gene: TRBJ2-2; CDR3 protein: CASSQLGNTGELFF; CDR3 DNA: TGCGCCAGCAGCCAACTAGGTAACACCGGGGAGCTGTTTTTT
V gene: TRBV27; D gene: TRBD1; clone size: NA; J gene: TRBJ1-5; CDR3 protein: CASRLDRVGNQPQHF; CDR3 DNA: TGTGCCAGCAGACTCGACAGGGTCGGCAATCAGCCCCAGCATTTT
V gene: TRBV27; D gene: TRBD1; clone size: NA; J gene: TRBJ1-2; CDR3 protein: CARLTGVGGYTF; CDR3 DNA: TGTGCCAGATTGACAGGGGTAGGTGGCTACACCTTC
V gene: TRBV9; D gene: TRBD2; clone size: NA; J gene: TRBJ2-1; CDR3 protein: CASSVNVGGPDEQFF; CDR3 DNA: TGTGCCAGCAGCGTAAACGTGGGAGGGCCGGATGAGCAGTTCTTC
V gene: TRBV6-1; D gene: TRBD1; clone size: NA; J gene: TRBJ2-2; CDR3 protein: CASSEQGVAGELFF; CDR3 DNA: TGTGCCAGCAGTGAACAGGGGGTAGCCGGGGAGCTGTTTTTT
V gene: TRBV30; D gene: NA; clone size: NA; J gene: TRBJ1-4; CDR3 protein: CAWSKARLTNEKLFF; CDR3 DNA: TGTGCCTGGAGTAAAGCCCGCCTCACCAATGAAAAACTGTTTTTT
V gene: TRBV7-9; D gene: TRBD1; clone size: NA; J gene: TRBJ2-2; CDR3 protein: CASSQGTGGFTGELFF; CDR3 DNA: TGTGCCAGCAGCCAAGGGACAGGGGGTTTCACCGGGGAGCTGTTTTTT
V gene: TRBV3-1/TRBV3-2; D gene: TRBD1; clone size: once; J gene: TRBJ1-3; CDR3 protein: CASSQDPFLQGRGNTIYF; CDR3 DNA: TGTGCCAGCAGCCAAGACCCCTTCCTACAGGGGAGGGGAAACACCATATATTTT
V gene: TRBV19; D gene: NA; clone size: NA; J gene: TRBJ1-2; CDR3 protein: CASRSIGQPYGYTF; CDR3 DNA: TGTGCCAGTAGGAGCATCGGACAGCCCTATGGCTACACCTTC
V gene: TRBV19; D gene: TRBD1; clone size: NA; J gene: TRBJ1-4; CDR3 protein: CASSTTGGAEKLFF; CDR3 DNA: TGTGCCAGTAGTACGACAGGGGGCGCGGAAAAACTGTTTTTT
V gene: TRBV7-9; D gene: TRBD1; clone size: NA; J gene: TRBJ2-5; CDR3 protein: CASSPPWRRGQETQYF; CDR3 DNA: TGTGCCAGCAGCCCCCCCTGGCGCAGGGGGCAGGAGACCCAGTACTTC
V gene: TRBV5-1; D gene: NA; clone size: NA; J gene: TRBJ2-2; CDR3 protein: CASSVEGAREKLFF; CDR3 DNA: TGCGCCAGCAGCGTGGAGGGGGCGCGAGAAAAGCTGTTTTTT
V gene: TRBV4-2; D gene: NA; clone size: few; J gene: TRBJ1-1; CDR3 protein: CASSRPLEGEAFF; CDR3 DNA: TGTGCCAGCAGCCGTCCCTTGGAGGGTGAAGCTTTCTTT